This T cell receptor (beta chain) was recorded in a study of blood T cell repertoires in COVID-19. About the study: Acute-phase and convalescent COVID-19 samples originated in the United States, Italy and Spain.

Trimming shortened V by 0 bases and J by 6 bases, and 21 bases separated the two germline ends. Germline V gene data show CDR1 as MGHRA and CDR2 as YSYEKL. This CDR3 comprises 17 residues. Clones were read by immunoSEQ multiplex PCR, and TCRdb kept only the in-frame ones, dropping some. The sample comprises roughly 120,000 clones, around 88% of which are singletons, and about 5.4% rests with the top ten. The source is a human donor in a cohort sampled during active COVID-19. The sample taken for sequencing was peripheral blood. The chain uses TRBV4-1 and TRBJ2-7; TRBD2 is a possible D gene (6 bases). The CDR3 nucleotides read TGCGCCAGCAGCCAAGATATCCCCACCGTTTGGCGGGGCGAGCAGTACTTC. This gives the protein CASSQDIPTVWRGEQYF.